The next 7 T cell receptor beta chains were all read from a single sample in a study of blood T cell repertoires in COVID-19. Clones were sequenced by immunoSEQ multiplex PCR, and TCRdb holds only the in-frame ones, with some missing. This sample carries some 140,000 clones, roughly 83% of them seen once, and the ten largest clones take 25% to 35%. Sequencing used peripheral blood. These receptors originate from a woman between 55 and 75 years old with acute or convalescent COVID-19.

There are a few counts of this clone. The chain links TRBV7-3 to TRBJ2-7; D is possibly TRBD2 (6 bases). CDR1 is SGHTA, CDR2 FQGTGA, per germline. V was clipped by 4 bases and J by 9 bases, with 16 bases between them. The CDR3 extends over 13 amino acids. CDR3 DNA: TGTGCCAGCAGCTCCGCCATCGGAGGGACGCAGTACTTC. It specifies CASSSAIGGTQYF.

CDR3 protein: CASSLALVGVTDTQYF. In nucleotides, the CDR3 is TGCGCCAGCAGCTTGGCCCTAGTGGGAGTCACAGATACGCAGTATTTT. J is TRBJ2-3 and V is TRBV5-1, with a possible D match to TRBD2 (5 bases). This CDR3 contains 16 residues. The germline V gene has CDR1 SGHRS and CDR2 YFSETQ. With 0 bases removed from V and 2 bases from J, the gap between germline ends came to 13 bases.

The rearrangement links TRBV10-3 to TRBJ2-3; D possibly corresponds to TRBD2 (5 bases). The V gene's germline CDR1 is ENHRY and CDR2 SYGVKD. This CDR3 is 14 amino acids long. V lost 2 bases and J lost 2, with 8 bases in between. As DNA, the CDR3 is TGTGCCATCAGTGAGCTAGCTCCCACAGATACGCAGTATTTT. Its protein is CAISELAPTDTQYF.

The V call is TRBV6-5, the J call TRBJ2-3; weak D call: TRBD1 (5 bases). Per germline, CDR1 MNHEY and CDR2 SVGAGI. V lost 6 bases and J lost 5, with 18 bases in between. This CDR3 region has 15 residues. The CDR3 sequence is CASRTIQDARDTQYF. The CDR3 DNA reads as TGTGCCAGCAGGACGATACAGGATGCCAGAGATACGCAGTATTTT.

This chain connects TRBV2 to TRBJ2-7, with 9 positions matching TRBD1. In germline, CDR1 is SNHLY, CDR2 FYNNEI. V was clipped by 1 base and J by 3 bases; unmatched bases: 4. CDR3 length: 15 amino acids. This CDR3 reads CASSEGGQGGYEQYF. DNA for the CDR3: TGTGCCAGCAGTGAAGGGGGACAGGGTGGCTACGAGCAGTACTTC.

The genes are TRBV24-1 and TRBJ2-3; TRBD2 agrees at 7 bases. The CDR3 length is 14 residues. Looked up from germline, CDR1 is KGHDR and CDR2 is SFDVKD. Trimming at V came to 3 bases and at J to 3 bases, leaving 2 bases not matched to a gene. The CDR3 reads CATSDPAGTDTQYF. CDR3 nucleotide sequence: TGTGCCACCAGTGATCCAGCGGGGACAGATACGCAGTATTTT.

V gene TRBV19 combines with J gene TRBJ2-5; 10 positions agree with TRBD1. Looked up from germline, CDR1 is LNHDA and CDR2 is SQIVND (reference sequence). Germline trimming cut 4 bases from V and 5 bases from J; bases unmatched to any gene: 7. This CDR3 has 15 residues. CDR3 sequence reads: CASSTGQGKGETQYF. The CDR3, as DNA: TGTGCCAGTAGTACGGGACAGGGGAAAGGGGAGACCCAGTACTTC. Complete variable domain (other parts from reference TRBV19 and TRBJ2-5): DGGITQSPKYLFRKEGQNVTLSCEQNLNHDAMYWYRQDPGQGLRLIYYSQIVNDFQKGDIAEGYSVSREKKESFPLTVTSAQKNPTAFYLCASSTGQGKGETQYFGPGTRLLVL.